The 17 T cell receptor beta chains listed next were all sequenced from one sample in a study of blood T cell repertoires in COVID-19. Profiled with immunoSEQ multiplex PCR; TCRdb holds only in-frame clones, not every one. The sample carries approximately 240,000 clones, approximately 79% recorded once. Sequenced sample: peripheral blood. These receptors were taken from an elderly woman with active or convalescent COVID-19.

The CDR3 protein is CASSSDRFQADTQYF. The CDR3 DNA follows: TGTGCCAGCAGCTCCGACAGGTTTCAAGCAGATACGCAGTATTTT. The chain combines TRBV7-9 with TRBJ2-3; D might be TRBD1 (6 bases). Looked up from germline, CDR1 is SEHNR and CDR2 is FQNEAQ (reference sequence). V was trimmed by 4 bases and J by 4 bases, leaving 15 bases between them. The CDR3 spans 15 residues.

The rearrangement joins TRBV7-2 to TRBJ2-5, with 7 bases aligning to TRBD1. The junction had 3 bases not matched to a gene; V was cut back by 2 bases and J by 3 bases. Germline CDR1 reads SGHTA; CDR2 reads FQGNSA. The CDR3 length is 14 residues. The CDR3 sequence: CASSLPGTEETQYF. The DNA for the CDR3 is TGTGCCAGCAGCTTACCCGGGACAGAAGAGACCCAGTACTTC.

The rearrangement links TRBV30 to TRBJ1-4, with 12 nucleotides matching TRBD1. CDR3 length equals 15 residues. The V segment lost 5 bases and the J segment 5 bases; nucleotides outside the gene matches: 6. CDR1 and CDR2 from the germline V gene are GTSNPN and SVGIG (reference sequence). CDR3 sequence reads: CAWGTGGIGNEKLFF. The CDR3 region has the DNA TGTGCCTGGGGGACAGGGGGCATCGGAAATGAAAAACTGTTTTTT.

The chain carries TRBV2 and TRBJ1-2; D uncertain. The CDR3 covers 13 residues. The V and J ends lost 4 bases and 5 bases respectively, with 11 bases between them. Germline-derived CDR1 and CDR2 are SNHLY and FYNNEI. CDR3 sequence reads: CASSGQGSYGYTF. The CDR3 DNA is TGTGCCAGCAGTGGACAAGGGAGTTATGGCTACACCTTC.

The chain combines TRBV15 with TRBJ2-1; D is perhaps TRBD1 (7 bases). Trimming left V 4 bases short and J 4 bases short, with 14 bases between. The CDR3 has 15 amino acids. In germline, CDR1 is LNHNV, CDR2 YYDKDF (reference sequence). In nucleotides, the CDR3 is TGTGCCACCAGCATCGGCAGGGGGACTTACAATGAGCAGTTCTTC. Its protein product is CATSIGRGTYNEQFF.

The J gene is TRBJ1-4, the V gene TRBV7-2; TRBD1 aligns across 10 bases. This CDR3 region has 16 residues. Germline CDR1 is SGHTA and CDR2 is FQGNSA. V lost 5 bases and J lost 7; bases outside the gene matches: 10. The CDR3 DNA reads as TGTGCCAGCAGCCTCGACAGGGGGCGCTTTTTTGAAAAACTGTTTTTT. This gives the protein CASSLDRGRFFEKLFF. Variable domain in full (rest from reference TRBV7-2 and TRBJ1-4): GAGVSQSPSNKVTEKGKDVELRCDPISGHTALYWYRQSLGQGLEFLIYFQGNSAPDKSGLPSDRFSAERTGGSVSTLTIQRTQQEDSAVYLCASSLDRGRFFEKLFFGSGTQLSVL.

The chain links TRBV7-8 to TRBJ2-1; D possibly corresponds to TRBD2 (6 bases). The length of the CDR3 is 15 residues. Per the germline V gene, CDR1 is SGHVS and CDR2 is FQNEAQ. V gave up 5 bases and J gave up 7 bases, with 18 bases separating them. CDR3 protein: CASSEIQAGGNEQFF. CDR3 nucleotide sequence: TGTGCCAGCAGCGAAATCCAGGCTGGAGGGAATGAGCAGTTCTTC.

The V gene is TRBV5-4, the J gene TRBJ2-5, with 9 bases that match TRBD2. CDR3 length: 15 residues. V dropped 0 bases and J dropped 4; count of bases not matched to a gene: 4. Germline V gives CDR1 SGHNT, CDR2 YYREEE (reference sequence). The CDR3 sequence is CASSLGSGGRETQYF. The DNA of the CDR3 is TGTGCCAGCAGCTTGGGTAGCGGGGGCAGAGAGACCCAGTACTTC.

The chain has TRBV4-1 and TRBJ2-1, with a tentative D call TRBD2 (5 bases). The ends were cut back, 2 bases at V and 9 bases at J, with 17 bases in the middle. Germline V gives CDR1 MGHRA, CDR2 YSYEKL. The CDR3 spans 15 residues. The CDR3 sequence: CASSQQWAGRAEQFF. The CDR3 DNA follows: TGCGCCAGCAGCCAACAGTGGGCGGGTAGGGCTGAGCAGTTCTTC.

V gene TRBV15 combines with J gene TRBJ1-4; D perhaps matches TRBD1 (6 bases). From germline, CDR1 is LNHNV and CDR2 YYDKDF (reference sequence). The CDR3 is 15 residues long. Trimming left V 7 bases short and J 5 bases short, with 17 bases between. Written as DNA, the CDR3 is TGTGCCACCACCCCCGCGGGGGCAGGGAATGAAAAACTGTTTTTT. Translation: CATTPAGAGNEKLFF.

This sequence joins TRBV19 and TRBJ1-1; TRBD1 matches 7 bases. The V and J ends lost 7 bases and 4 bases, in that order; junction bases with no gene match: 12. The CDR3 is made up of 15 amino acids. Germline V gives CDR1 LNHDA, CDR2 SQIVND (reference sequence). The CDR3 sequence is CASKNRGPGGTEAFF. CDR3 nucleotide sequence: TGTGCCAGTAAGAACAGGGGACCCGGGGGCACTGAAGCTTTCTTT.

V and J are TRBV6-5 and TRBJ1-6; TRBD1 might be the D (5 bases). CDR3 length: 16 amino acids. Trimming removed 0 bases from V and 7 bases from J, with 13 bases in between. Germline assignment: CDR1 MNHEY and CDR2 SVGAGI. This chain's CDR3 is CASSYSQGGRNSPLHF. CDR3 nucleotides: TGTGCCAGCAGTTACTCGCAGGGCGGTAGGAATTCACCCCTCCACTTT.

The genes are TRBV19 and TRBJ1-4, with 9 bases matching TRBD1. Germline-derived CDR1 and CDR2 are LNHDA and SQIVND (reference sequence). Trimming at V came to 5 bases and at J to 3 bases, leaving 13 bases not matched to a gene. This CDR3 has 18 amino acids. The CDR3 bases are TGTGCCAGTAGTCCAACGGGACAGGGCTTTAAGTCTAATGAAAAACTGTTTTTT. Residues: CASSPTGQGFKSNEKLFF. Full variable domain (missing parts from reference TRBV19 and TRBJ1-4): DGGITQSPKYLFRKEGQNVTLSCEQNLNHDAMYWYRQDPGQGLRLIYYSQIVNDFQKGDIAEGYSVSREKKESFPLTVTSAQKNPTAFYLCASSPTGQGFKSNEKLFFGSGTQLSVL.

V is TRBV7-2 and J is TRBJ2-2; D ambiguous. V was trimmed by 3 bases and J by 6 bases, leaving 14 bases between them. The CDR3 has 15 amino acids. Germline V gene sequence: CDR1 SGHTA, CDR2 FQGNSA. The CDR3 loop reads CASSFAAASAGELFF. The CDR3 bases are TGTGCCAGCAGCTTTGCTGCGGCTTCTGCCGGGGAGCTGTTTTTT. Full variable domain (rest looked up from reference TRBV7-2 and TRBJ2-2): GAGVSQSPSNKVTEKGKDVELRCDPISGHTALYWYRQSLGQGLEFLIYFQGNSAPDKSGLPSDRFSAERTGGSVSTLTIQRTQQEDSAVYLCASSFAAASAGELFFGEGSRLTVL.

The chain links TRBV19 to TRBJ1-4, with D unresolved. This CDR3 is built from 13 residues. CDR1 is LNHDA, CDR2 SQIVND, per germline (reference sequence). V lost 8 bases to trimming and J lost 0 bases, with 7 bases between them. The CDR3 loop reads CASRTATNEKLFF. The CDR3 DNA reads as TGTGCCAGTCGTACAGCAACTAATGAAAAACTGTTTTTT. The variable domain in full, with the rest retrieved from reference TRBV19 and TRBJ1-4, is DGGITQSPKYLFRKEGQNVTLSCEQNLNHDAMYWYRQDPGQGLRLIYYSQIVNDFQKGDIAEGYSVSREKKESFPLTVTSAQKNPTAFYLCASRTATNEKLFFGSGTQLSVL.

This chain links TRBV30 with TRBJ1-2, with TRBD1 identical over 10 bases. V dropped 2 bases and J dropped 8; count of bases not matched to a gene: 5. This CDR3 region has 13 residues. Germline lookup yields CDR1 GTSNPN and CDR2 SVGIG (reference sequence). CDR3 region: CAWSPGTGEGYTF. CDR3 DNA: TGTGCCTGGAGTCCAGGGACAGGGGAGGGCTACACCTTC.

This sequence joins TRBV15 and TRBJ2-1; tentatively, D is TRBD2 (5 bases). V lost 3 bases and J lost 4, with 7 bases in between. CDR1 is LNHNV, CDR2 YYDKDF, per germline (reference sequence). The CDR3 is made up of 13 amino acids. CDR3 bases: TGTGCCACCAGCAGGAGAGGGTACAATGAGCAGTTCTTC. Protein sequence: CATSRRGYNEQFF.